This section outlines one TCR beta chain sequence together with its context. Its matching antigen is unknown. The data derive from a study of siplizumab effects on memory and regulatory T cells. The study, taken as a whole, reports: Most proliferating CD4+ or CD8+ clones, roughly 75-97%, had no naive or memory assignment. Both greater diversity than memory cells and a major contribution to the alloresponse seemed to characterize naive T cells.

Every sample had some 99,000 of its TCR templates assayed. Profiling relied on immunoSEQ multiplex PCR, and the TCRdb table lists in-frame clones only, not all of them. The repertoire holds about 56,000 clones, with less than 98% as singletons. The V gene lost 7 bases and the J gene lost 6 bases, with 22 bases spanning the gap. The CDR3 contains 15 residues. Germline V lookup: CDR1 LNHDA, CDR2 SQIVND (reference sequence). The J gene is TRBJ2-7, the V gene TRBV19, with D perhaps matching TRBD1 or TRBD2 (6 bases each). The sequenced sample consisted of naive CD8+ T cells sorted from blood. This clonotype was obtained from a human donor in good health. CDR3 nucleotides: TGTGCCAGTATCCCCAGCGCCGGGGGCCTGGGCGAGCAGTACTTC. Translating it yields CASIPSAGGLGEQYF.